This T cell receptor beta chain was identified in a study of T cell responses to AZD1222 COVID-19 vaccine (dated by TCRdb to the early 2020s). In terms of the full investigation: TCR sequencing covered over 230 trial participants: around 210 given two doses of AZD1222 and 26 given two doses of MenACWY control vaccine. Trial participants were enrolled into age subgroups of 18-55, 56-69 and 70-plus years, which contained 148, 28 and 57 TCR-sequenced participants, respectively.

Its CDR3 holds 18 amino acids, cysteine through phenylalanine. Solely the CDR3 DNA is kept, with 54 bases framed from the first base. CDR1 and CDR2 are drawn from the germline V gene (reference sequence): PRHDT, FYEKMQ. V trim: 8 bases; J trim: 0 bases; unmatched bases: 18. Sample time point, as interpreted from the label and publication: about 28 days (+/-7) after the second vaccine dose. AZD1222 recipients given second doses at about 4 weeks or at about 12 weeks were pooled, since spike-specific TCR depth and breadth were not found to differ between the two schedules. Vaccinee samples were obtained from the UK trials COV001 and COV002, which included a single-blind randomized controlled phase 2/3 trial of AZD1222 (ChAdOx1 nCoV-19) in healthy adults. For TCRbeta chain sequencing, PBMC samples from trial participants were taken at day 0 and at day 28 after the second dose. Notes on this clone: Its antigen specificity is not known. Per-base qualities were not stored, and no clone one base away is much larger.

The CDR3 regions of human TCRbeta chains were analyzed by immunosequencing. Per the authors' processing: TCRs in the repertoires were compared against a reference library of SARS-CoV-2-specific TCRs that had been generated with the MIRA antigen-specificity platform. Breadth meant the fraction of unique TCRs that were SARS-CoV-2-associated, whereas depth meant the fraction of total T cells that were SARS-CoV-2-associated. Using the MIRA data, each spike-specific TCR was assigned both to the spike region to which the TCR was reactive and to a CD4 or CD8 class. Log10-transformed breadth and depth values were compared by one-way ANOVA with Sidak's multiple comparisons tests. TCRdb took over this immuneACCESS table, retaining in-frame rearrangements with V and J assigned. Such tables are incomplete; in checked studies, under half of the missing clones stem from an unresolved V gene, and the remainder is unexplained. That table supplies the V and J calls and clone size; D and trimming were determined from the DNA. In this sample the table shows about 160,000 clones, 75% to 95% of which occur a single time. The ten largest clones represent less than 3.5% of the sample.

Overall results and qualifications from the work: The vaccine-associated CD4 TCRs covered the entire spike protein, and the dominant responses fell in regions 160-218 and 743-854. Conclusions about previously exposed vaccinees are limited because only a handful of AZD1222 recipients were SARS-CoV-2 seropositive at baseline. Epitopes outside the regions mutated in the B.1.351 and B.1.1.7 variants were reportedly recognized by nearly half of the unique spike-specific TCRs. Most participants were white British and females outnumbered males, and the authors suggested that clonal diversity may have been underestimated. Because no day 14 peak-response samples were available, repertoires were characterized only after the peak T cell response. In the small 56-69-year group, the increase in depth fell short of significance, most likely because of low power. A significant rise in spike-specific TCR breadth and depth was observed after two AZD1222 doses relative to day 0 and relative to MenACWY recipients.

The starting material was peripheral blood, obtained 28 days after the second AZD1222 dose. The sequence came from an adult who received the AZD1222 COVID-19 vaccine. The V and J genes are TRBV13 and TRBJ1-1; TRBD1 fits 7 bases in the junction. DNA sequence: TGTGCCAGCTTCGAAACAACAGGGGAACGTGGGCTGAACACTGAAGCTTTCTTT. It is translated as CASFETTGERGLNTEAFF.